This T cell receptor (beta chain) appears in the sequencing data of a study of TIL therapy for anti-PD-1-resistant metastatic lung cancer. The immunoSEQ assay was v3. Data came from immunoSEQ multiplex PCR; TCRdb stores just in-frame clones and leaves some out. The sample gives around 20,000 clones, about four fifths of which show up once; 7% to 8% is in the top ten. With 6 bases removed from V and 5 bases from J, the gap between germline ends came to 22 bases. The CDR3 spans 17 residues. Per germline, CDR1 SNHLY and CDR2 FYNNEI. Indicated time point: pre-treatment sample, taken before nivolumab and TIL therapy. Only one count was recorded for this clone.

This sample comprised blood, obtained at baseline. The chain has TRBV2 and TRBJ2-2; a possible D gene is TRBD1 (6 bases). The clonotype was recovered from a person aged 25 to 80 with non-small cell lung cancer. In nucleotides, the CDR3 is TGTGCCAGCAGCCGAGAGAGCCACAGGGTCGGAACCGGGGAGCTGTTTTTT. Translation gives CASSRESHRVGTGELFF.